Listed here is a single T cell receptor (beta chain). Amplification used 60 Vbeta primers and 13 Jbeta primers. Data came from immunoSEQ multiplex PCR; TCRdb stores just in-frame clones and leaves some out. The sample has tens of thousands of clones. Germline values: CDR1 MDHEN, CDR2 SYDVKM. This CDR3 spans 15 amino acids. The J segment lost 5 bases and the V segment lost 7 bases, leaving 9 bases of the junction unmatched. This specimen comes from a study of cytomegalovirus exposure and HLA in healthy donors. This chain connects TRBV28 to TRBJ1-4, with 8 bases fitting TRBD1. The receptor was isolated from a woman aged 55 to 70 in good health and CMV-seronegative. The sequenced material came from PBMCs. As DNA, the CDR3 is TGTGCCAGCAATCGACAGGGGCTAGGAAATGAAAAACTGTTTTTT. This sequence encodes CASNRQGLGNEKLFF.